This entry concerns a single T cell receptor beta chain. Generated by immunoSEQ multiplex PCR, the TCRdb table keeps only in-frame clones and is missing some. Of 400,000 or so clones listed, 90% are singletons. This entry comes from a study of blood T cell repertoires in COVID-19. The V gene end was trimmed by 3 bases and the J gene end by 5 bases; junction bases not matched to a gene: 3. The CDR3 length is 14 residues. Looked up from germline, CDR1 is MNHEY and CDR2 is SMNVEV (reference sequence). Sequencing input: PBMCs or T cells enriched from blood (not recorded which). This sequence was found in a young man who had recovered from COVID-19. The chain joins TRBV27 to TRBJ1-2, with 10 bases fitting TRBD1. The CDR3 bases are TGTGCCAGCAGTTTCGACAGGGGGCTATATGGCTACACCTTC. Protein sequence: CASSFDRGLYGYTF.